The 28 T cell receptor beta chains below were found in one sample sequenced in a study of blood T cell repertoires in COVID-19. Only in-frame clones appear in the TCRdb table, and some are missing; sequencing was by immunoSEQ multiplex PCR. Counted here are 200,000 to 250,000 clones, around 87% occurring once; the ten biggest clones make up about 6%. The sample consisted of PBMCs or T cells enriched from blood (not recorded which). The receptor source for this set is a woman in her twenties or thirties with acute COVID-19.

The J gene is TRBJ2-2, the V gene TRBV2; D possibly corresponds to TRBD2 (6 bases). V was pared by 6 bases and J by 8 bases, with 16 bases between. The CDR3 covers 14 residues. CDR1 and CDR2 from the germline V gene are SNHLY and FYNNEI. The CDR3 nucleotides read TGTGCCAGCAGGGCGGGACCCACGCGGGGGGAGCTGTTTTTT. Its translation: CASRAGPTRGELFF.

The CDR3 is CASSPGAEAFF. DNA of the CDR3: TGTGCCAGCAGCCCAGGCGCTGAAGCTTTCTTT. The chain joins TRBV28 to TRBJ1-1; no firm D call. Per the germline V gene, CDR1 is MDHEN and CDR2 is SYDVKM. The ends were cut back, 6 bases at V and 6 bases at J, with 8 bases in the middle. This CDR3 has 11 residues.

Only a few counts were recorded for this clone. This chain joins TRBV11-2 and TRBJ1-1; maybe TRBD1 (5 bases). Trimming left V 5 bases short and J 11 bases short, with 18 bases between. The CDR3 spans 13 residues. Germline CDR1 reads SGHAT; CDR2 reads FQNNGV. CDR3 sequence: CASSTNRLGGAFF. The CDR3 nucleotides are TGTGCCAGCAGCACCAACAGGTTAGGTGGGGCTTTCTTT. The full variable domain, completed using reference TRBV11-2 and TRBJ1-1, is EAGVAQSPRYKIIEKRQSVAFWCNPISGHATLYWYQQILGQGPKLLIQFQNNGVVDDSQLPKDRFSAERLKGVDSTLKIQPAKLEDSAVYLCASSTNRLGGAFFGQGTRLTVV.

There are a few counts of this clone. V gene TRBV11-2 combines with J gene TRBJ2-7, with 12 positions matching TRBD2. This CDR3 contains 15 residues. Unmatched junction bases numbered 6, after V lost 5 bases and J lost 4 bases. Germline values: CDR1 SGHAT, CDR2 FQNNGV. The CDR3 loop is CASSPGTSGPYEQYF. CDR3 sequence (DNA): TGTGCCAGCAGCCCAGGGACTAGCGGGCCGTACGAGCAGTACTTC.

This rearrangement joins TRBV9 to TRBJ2-4, with 9 positions matching TRBD2. From germline, CDR1 is SGDLS and CDR2 YYNGEE. The CDR3 is made up of 16 amino acids. Trimming removed 4 bases from V and 0 bases from J; junction bases left unmatched: 5. The CDR3: CASSSSGGIAKNIQYF. CDR3 nucleotide sequence: TGTGCCAGCAGCTCAAGCGGGGGGATAGCCAAAAACATTCAGTACTTC.

This rearrangement joins TRBV28 to TRBJ1-1, with 7 bases matching TRBD1. CDR3 length: 11 amino acids. From germline, CDR1 is MDHEN and CDR2 SYDVKM. The J segment lost 7 bases and the V segment lost 7 bases, leaving 3 bases of the junction unmatched. CDR3 sequence reads: CASNRGREAFF. The CDR3 bases are TGTGCCAGCAACAGGGGTCGTGAAGCTTTCTTT.

Worth noting for this clone: Different DNA sequences within this sample yield the same CDR3. The chain joins TRBV27 to TRBJ1-1; D not certain. Deletions cut 5 bases from V and 1 base from J, with 8 bases between. Germline V gene lookup returns CDR1 MNHEY and CDR2 SMNVEV (reference sequence). The CDR3 has 13 residues. CDR3 loop: CASSLSRNTEAFF. In nucleotides, the CDR3 is TGTGCCAGCAGTCTTTCCAGGAACACTGAAGCTTTCTTT.

This clone was recorded only once. This chain joins TRBV9 and TRBJ1-3; TRBD1 agrees at 8 bases. Germline V gives CDR1 SGDLS, CDR2 YYNGEE. The V and J ends lost 2 bases and 3 bases, in that order; junction bases with no gene match: 1. The CDR3 contains 14 residues. CDR3 in amino acids: CASSVGQGGNTIYF. DNA for the CDR3: TGTGCCAGCAGCGTTGGACAGGGTGGAAACACCATATATTTT.

This chain joins TRBV28 and TRBJ2-7; weak D call: TRBD1 (6 bases). The CDR3 contains 14 residues. Germline CDR1 and CDR2: MDHEN and SYDVKM. V lost 6 bases to trimming and J lost 1 base, with 13 bases between them. The CDR3 DNA follows: TGTGCCAGCAGGGACCCGGGACATTCCTACGAGCAGTACTTC. Translation: CASRDPGHSYEQYF.

The chain couples TRBV7-9 to TRBJ1-2, with 7 bases lining up with TRBD1. V lost 5 bases, J lost 0 bases, and 9 bases stayed unmatched. The CDR3 covers 16 residues. Germline loops: CDR1 SEHNR, CDR2 FQNEAQ (reference sequence). The CDR3 here is CASSRTGASTNYGYTF. The CDR3 bases are TGTGCCAGCAGCCGGACAGGCGCCTCTACTAACTATGGCTACACCTTC.

This chain connects TRBV28 to TRBJ2-4, with TRBD1 matching over 11 bases. CDR1 is MDHEN, CDR2 SYDVKM, per germline. The J segment lost 5 bases and the V segment lost 1 base, leaving 4 bases of the junction unmatched. The CDR3 sequence is 16 residues long. The CDR3 is CASSLSGTGGQNIQYF. In DNA form, the CDR3 reads TGTGCCAGCAGTTTATCGGGGACAGGGGGTCAAAACATTCAGTACTTC.

This clone has only a few counts. The chain recombines TRBV6-6 with TRBJ1-2; D not resolved. The CDR3 runs to 12 residues. Germline lookup yields CDR1 MNHNY and CDR2 SVGAGI (reference sequence). Trimming shortened V by 6 bases and J by 4 bases, and 9 bases separated the two germline ends. The CDR3 sequence: CASSPGGYGYTF. The CDR3 nucleotides read TGTGCCAGCAGCCCCGGCGGCTATGGCTACACCTTC.

This sequence joins TRBV6-2 or TRBV6-3 and TRBJ2-6, with D unclear. The ends were cut back, 2 bases at V and 0 bases at J, with 20 bases in the middle. The CDR3 length is 20 residues. CDR1 and CDR2 from the germline V gene are MNHEY and SVGEGT. The CDR3 DNA reads TGTGCCAGCAGTTACCCTTTGGAGCTCACTTCCCTCTCTGGGGCCAACGTCCTGACTTTC. It is translated as CASSYPLELTSLSGANVLTF.

J is TRBJ1-2 and V is TRBV5-4; D call uncertain. There are 15 residues in the CDR3. Trimming took 1 base from V and 4 from J, leaving 14 bases between them. The germline V gene encodes CDR1 SGHNT and CDR2 YYREEE (reference sequence). The DNA of the CDR3 is TGTGCCAGCAGCTTGCTCGACGGACTATCCTATGGCTACACCTTC. Residues: CASSLLDGLSYGYTF.

This chain connects TRBV3-1 (or the pseudogene TRBV3-2) to TRBJ2-7, with D perhaps TRBD1 (6 bases). Germline lookup yields CDR1 LGHDT and CDR2 YNNKEL (reference sequence). The CDR3 is made up of 15 amino acids. V lost 2 bases and J 2 bases, leaving 13 bases between the germline ends. The CDR3 here is CASSQQGSPPYEQYF. Written as DNA, the CDR3 is TGTGCCAGCAGCCAACAGGGGAGTCCCCCCTACGAGCAGTACTTC.

The chain employs TRBV7-2 and TRBJ2-2; TRBD2 is a possible D gene (5 bases). Between the trimmed V and J ends, which lost 3 bases and 6 bases, there was a span of 11 bases. CDR1 and CDR2 (germline): SGHTA, FQGNSA. The CDR3 is 14 amino acids. CDR3 bases: TGTGCCAGCAGCTTTCAGAGGGTAGCCGGGGAGCTGTTTTTT. This gives the protein CASSFQRVAGELFF.

J is TRBJ2-6 and V is TRBV5-8, with 7 bases that match TRBD1. V shed 4 bases, J shed 2 bases, and the junction held 3 bases outside the gene matches. The CDR3 is 15 amino acids. Germline CDR1 is SGHTS and CDR2 is YDEGEE. CDR3: CASSPGQTGANVLTF. DNA of the CDR3: TGTGCCAGCAGCCCGGGACAGACTGGGGCCAACGTCCTGACTTTC. The whole variable domain, filled in from reference TRBV5-8 and TRBJ2-6, reads EAGVTQSPTHLIKTRGQQATLRCSPISGHTSVYWYQQALGLGLQFLLWYDEGEERNRGNFPPRFSGRQFPNYSSELNVNALELEDSALYLCASSPGQTGANVLTFGAGSRLTVL.

The V and J genes are TRBV6-1 and TRBJ1-2; D possibly corresponds to TRBD1 (5 bases). CDR1 and CDR2 from the germline V gene are MNHNS and SASEGT. This CDR3 region has 14 residues. With 1 base removed from V and 6 bases from J, the gap between germline ends came to 12 bases. As DNA, the CDR3 is TGTGCCAGCAGTGAAGGGCGGGGGATGGATGGCTACACCTTC. Its translation: CASSEGRGMDGYTF.

This clone was seen ten or more times. The gene calls are TRBV9 and TRBJ1-3; no clear D. Germline V gives CDR1 SGDLS, CDR2 YYNGEE. This CDR3 contains 12 residues. V was clipped by 3 bases and J by 4 bases, with 5 bases between them. CDR3: CASSETGNTIYF. CDR3 coding DNA: TGTGCCAGCAGCGAAACAGGAAACACCATATATTTT. Supplemented by reference TRBV9 and TRBJ1-3, the full variable domain reads DSGVTQTPKHLITATGQRVTLRCSPRSGDLSVYWYQQSLDQGLQFLIQYYNGEERAKGNILERFSAQQFPDLHSELNLSSLELGDSALYFCASSETGNTIYFGEGSWLTVV.

The V call is TRBV10-3, the J call TRBJ1-5; 9 bases fit TRBD1. With V trimmed by 10 bases and J by 3 bases, 4 bases remained unmatched. The CDR3 is made up of 13 amino acids. CDR1 is ENHRY, CDR2 SYGVKD, per germline. The CDR3 coding sequence is TGTGCCAGCCGGGACAGGGCCAATCAGCCCCAGCATTTT. This gives the protein CASRDRANQPQHF.

The CDR3 bases are TGTGCCAGCAGCGGGGGAGAGGGCACGGTATCTGGAAACACCATATATTTT. This translates into CASSGGEGTVSGNTIYF. The chain links TRBV9 to TRBJ1-3; no firm D call. CDR1 is SGDLS and CDR2 is YYNGEE in the germline V gene. The V and J ends lost 3 bases and 1 base respectively, with 17 bases between them. The CDR3 is 17 residues long.

The rearrangement links TRBV18 to TRBJ2-1; TRBD1 matches 9 bases. The CDR3 sequence is 15 residues long. CDR1 and CDR2 from the germline V gene are KGHSH and LQKENI. The junction had 9 bases not matched to a gene; V was cut back by 3 bases and J by 9 bases. The CDR3 loop is CASSPGTGSWGEQFF. CDR3 nucleotide sequence: TGTGCCAGCTCACCCGGGACAGGGAGTTGGGGTGAGCAGTTCTTC.

This clone occurred a few times. CDR3 nucleotides: TGTGCCAGCAGCGCAGGGGACTATGGCTACACCTTC. Protein: CASSAGDYGYTF. The gene calls are TRBV12-3 or TRBV12-4 and TRBJ1-2; a possible D gene is TRBD1 (6 bases). Trimming stripped 6 bases from V and 3 bases from J, with 8 bases between. This CDR3 region has 12 residues.

This rearrangement joins TRBV6-6 to TRBJ2-1; D may be TRBD2 (7 bases). The length of the CDR3 is 14 residues. Trimming took 8 bases from V and 4 from J, leaving 15 bases between them. In germline, CDR1 is MNHNY, CDR2 SVGAGI (reference sequence). CDR3 amino acids: CASGRGRGYNEQFF. The DNA of the CDR3 is TGTGCCAGCGGTAGGGGGAGGGGGTACAATGAGCAGTTCTTC.

The table lists this clone with a few counts. The gene calls are TRBV19 and TRBJ2-5; the D gene is possibly TRBD1 (6 bases). Germline lookup yields CDR1 LNHDA and CDR2 SQIVND (reference sequence). Between the trimmed V and J ends, which lost 6 bases and 2 bases, there was a span of 10 bases. There are 13 residues in the CDR3. The DNA of the CDR3 is TGTGCCAGTAGCGACAGGAATCAAGAGACCCAGTACTTC. Its protein product is CASSDRNQETQYF.

The chain couples TRBV2 to TRBJ1-6; 8 positions match TRBD1. Trimming at V came to 3 bases and at J to 0 bases, leaving 7 bases not matched to a gene. The germline V gene has CDR1 SNHLY and CDR2 FYNNEI. This CDR3 has 18 residues. The CDR3, as DNA: TGTGCCAGCAGTGAGTCAGGGGGCGGAAGCTCCTATAATTCACCCCTCCACTTT. Its translation is CASSESGGGSSYNSPLHF. Full variable domain (remainder filled in from reference TRBV2 and TRBJ1-6): EPEVTQTPSHQVTQMGQEVILRCVPISNHLYFYWYRQILGQKVEFLVSFYNNEISEKSEIFDDQFSVERPDGSNFTLKIRSTKLEDSAMYFCASSESGGGSSYNSPLHFGNGTRLTVT.

The gene calls are TRBV6-1 and TRBJ1-2; D possibly corresponds to TRBD1 (6 bases). The CDR3 runs to 15 residues. Germline V CDR1 and CDR2: MNHNS, SASEGT. The V gene lost 2 bases and the J gene lost 5 bases, with 15 bases spanning the gap. CDR3 loop: CASSESQGPWYGYTF. The CDR3 DNA sequence: TGTGCCAGCAGTGAATCACAGGGTCCTTGGTATGGCTACACCTTC.

The chain recombines TRBV6-5 with TRBJ2-7; tentative D call: TRBD2 (6 bases). The CDR3 is 15 amino acids. Trimming stripped 0 bases from V and 2 bases from J, with 11 bases between. Germline V gene sequence: CDR1 MNHEY, CDR2 SVGAGI. The CDR3, as DNA: TGTGCCAGCAGTTACTCGGGAGGTACCACCTACGAGCAGTACTTC. Translating gives CASSYSGGTTYEQYF.